These 32 T cell receptor beta chains share one sample of origin, sequenced in a study of blood T cell repertoires in COVID-19. Clones were sequenced by immunoSEQ multiplex PCR, and TCRdb holds only the in-frame ones, with some missing. The profile shows around 460,000 clones, around 90% of them singletons. Sequences were obtained from peripheral blood. These receptors were obtained from a man younger than 35 with COVID-19, enrolled during active disease.

This clone was counted a single time. The genes are TRBV10-3 and TRBJ2-7; D is ambiguous. The CDR3 is 13 amino acids. Deletions cut 0 bases from V and 3 bases from J, with 6 bases between. CDR1 is ENHRY and CDR2 is SYGVKD in the germline V gene. The CDR3 protein is CAISESADYEQYF. DNA for the CDR3: TGTGCCATCAGTGAGTCGGCAGACTACGAGCAGTACTTC.

This chain links TRBV24-1 with TRBJ2-5, with 8 bases fitting TRBD2. CDR1 and CDR2 from the germline V gene are KGHDR and SFDVKD. With V trimmed by 5 bases and J by 5 bases, 18 bases remained unmatched. The CDR3 runs to 18 residues. Here the CDR3 DNA reads TGTGCCACCAGTGTTTTACTCCCCGGGACTAGTGGGGATGAGACCCAGTACTTC. As protein: CATSVLLPGTSGDETQYF.

The chain employs TRBV6-5 and TRBJ1-1, with a possible D match to TRBD1 (5 bases). The CDR3 has 14 residues. Trimming shortened V by 6 bases and J by 1 base, and 12 bases separated the two germline ends. Germline V gene lookup returns CDR1 MNHEY and CDR2 SVGAGI. DNA of the CDR3: TGTGCCAGCAGGGAGGGGTTTACGAACACTGAAGCTTTCTTT. Its protein is CASREGFTNTEAFF.

This clone was seen only once. The chain's CDR3 is CASSLGQGMKVNEQFF. In nucleotides, the CDR3 is TGCGCCAGCAGCTTGGGACAGGGGATGAAGGTCAATGAGCAGTTCTTC. This chain joins TRBV5-1 and TRBJ2-1, with TRBD1 matching 8 bases. Germline assignment: CDR1 SGHRS and CDR2 YFSETQ. Losses at the gene ends were 0 bases for V and 6 bases for J; bases not matched to a gene: 8. This CDR3 has 16 amino acids.

This chain uses TRBV5-1 with TRBJ2-2; 7 nucleotides agree with TRBD2. J was trimmed by 5 bases and V by 3 bases; bases with no gene match: 1. CDR1 SGHRS and CDR2 YFSETQ come from the germline V gene. The length of the CDR3 is 13 residues. The CDR3, as DNA: TGCGCCAGCAGCTGGGAGGGAACCGGGGAGCTGTTTTTT. This gives the protein CASSWEGTGELFF.

The J gene is TRBJ2-2, the V gene TRBV7-9; D remains ambiguous. Germline CDR1 reads SEHNR; CDR2 reads FQNEAQ (reference sequence). V was pared by 5 bases and J by 3 bases, with 16 bases between. CDR3 length: 16 amino acids. The CDR3, as DNA: TGTGCCAGCAGCCCTATCGTAAATACTTACACCGGGGAGCTGTTTTTT. Amino acids: CASSPIVNTYTGELFF.

The chain carries TRBV5-1 and TRBJ2-3; possibly TRBD2 for D (5 bases). V lost 0 bases and J 0 bases, leaving 8 bases between the germline ends. Germline CDR1 SGHRS, CDR2 YFSETQ. CDR3 length equals 15 residues. CDR3 bases: TGCGCCAGCAGCTTGGATGCGGGTAGCACAGATACGCAGTATTTT. Its translation is CASSLDAGSTDTQYF.

A single count supports this clone. The CDR3 region has the DNA TGCAGCGTTGAAGTAAACACTGAAGCTTTCTTT. It yields the protein CSVEVNTEAFF. This chain connects TRBV29-1 to TRBJ1-1; D is undetermined. This CDR3 is built from 11 residues. CDR1 SQVTM and CDR2 ANQGSEA come from the germline V gene. Trimming took off 1 base at V and 2 bases at J, with 2 bases between the two ends.

V is TRBV19 and J is TRBJ1-5, with 10 bases matching TRBD1. CDR3 length equals 16 residues. The V gene's germline CDR1 is LNHDA and CDR2 SQIVND (reference sequence). With 5 bases clipped from V and 2 bases from J, the junction kept 6 bases outside the gene matches. CDR3 sequence: CASSVSTGGGNQPQHF. In DNA form, the CDR3 reads TGTGCCAGTAGTGTATCGACAGGGGGCGGCAATCAGCCCCAGCATTTT.

This clone showed up just once. The rearrangement joins TRBV6-5 to TRBJ1-5; a weak D match, TRBD1 (6 bases). The germline CDR1 and CDR2 sequences are MNHEY and SVGAGI. Trimming left V 6 bases short and J 3 bases short, with 15 bases between. The CDR3 consists of 15 residues. CDR3 protein: CASRKGGHPNQPQHF. The CDR3 region has the DNA TGTGCCAGCAGGAAAGGGGGACACCCCAATCAGCCCCAGCATTTT.

The gene calls are TRBV12-3 or TRBV12-4 and TRBJ1-1; no clear D gene. The V and J ends lost 10 bases and 2 bases respectively, with 8 bases between them. The CDR3 loop spans 11 amino acids. This CDR3 is CATAINTEAFF. CDR3 in DNA: TGTGCCACCGCGATTAACACTGAAGCTTTCTTT.

The chain joins TRBV7-3 to TRBJ2-3; 10 nucleotides match TRBD2. V shed 2 bases, J shed 2 bases, and the junction held 4 bases outside the gene matches. CDR1 is SGHTA and CDR2 is FQGTGA in the germline V gene. The CDR3 is 16 residues long. The CDR3 nucleotides read TGTGCCAGCAGCTTAGGGCTAGCGGGGGCCACAGATACGCAGTATTTT. Its protein is CASSLGLAGATDTQYF.

The V call is TRBV7-9, the J call TRBJ2-5, with 13 bases fitting TRBD2. V lost 3 bases and J lost 7; bases outside the gene matches: 11. Germline CDR1 reads SEHNR; CDR2 reads FQNEAQ (reference sequence). This CDR3 contains 17 residues. The CDR3 nucleotides read TGTGCCAGCAGCTTTTCCCGACTAGCGGGGGGCCCAGGGACCCAGTACTTC. It specifies CASSFSRLAGGPGTQYF. The full variable domain, with the rest looked up from reference TRBV7-9 and TRBJ2-5, is DTGVSQNPRHKITKRGQNVTFRCDPISEHNRLYWYRQTLGQGPEFLTYFQNEAQLEKSRLLSDRFSAERPKGSFSTLEIQRTEQGDSAMYLCASSFSRLAGGPGTQYFGPGTRLLVL.

The chain uses TRBV7-9 and TRBJ1-1, with 9 bases fitting TRBD1. After removal of 6 bases from V and 6 bases from J, the junction contained 5 bases not matched to a gene. The CDR3 is made up of 13 amino acids. Per the germline V gene, CDR1 is SEHNR and CDR2 is FQNEAQ (reference sequence). CDR3 residues: CASRRDRVAEAFF. The CDR3 DNA reads TGTGCCAGCAGACGGGACAGGGTGGCTGAAGCTTTCTTT.

This clone was detected only a few times. The DNA of the CDR3 is TGTGCCAGCAGTGCGACAGGGCCCAACACCATATATTTT. Translation gives CASSATGPNTIYF. V gene TRBV2 combines with J gene TRBJ1-3; 7 nucleotides agree with TRBD1. Losses at the gene ends were 4 bases for V and 7 bases for J; bases not matched to a gene: 4. The CDR3 runs to 13 residues. Germline V gene data show CDR1 as SNHLY and CDR2 as FYNNEI.

In this sample, this clone turned up a few times. CDR3 nucleotide sequence: TGTGCCAGCAGTGTGGGGTCTCAGGGCGGGAGTGAAAAACTGTTTTTT. Its translation is CASSVGSQGGSEKLFF. The chain combines TRBV2 with TRBJ1-4; the D gene is possibly TRBD1 (5 bases). The CDR3 loop spans 16 amino acids. Germline loops: CDR1 SNHLY, CDR2 FYNNEI. The V end lost 4 bases, the J end lost 7 bases, and 19 bases lay between the germline ends. The whole variable domain, filled in from reference TRBV2 and TRBJ1-4, reads EPEVTQTPSHQVTQMGQEVILRCVPISNHLYFYWYRQILGQKVEFLVSFYNNEISEKSEIFDDQFSVERPDGSNFTLKIRSTKLEDSAMYFCASSVGSQGGSEKLFFGSGTQLSVL.

The J gene is TRBJ1-2, the V gene TRBV21-1; whether TRBD1, the table's D call, matches the DNA was not checked. TRBV21-1 is a pseudogene. The CDR3 runs 15 residues. The CDR3 sequence is CASSMGSGWDYGYTF. The CDR3 DNA reads as TGTGCCAGCAGCATGGGTTCAGGGTGGGACTATGGCTACACCTTC.

The chain has TRBV15 and TRBJ1-2, with D perhaps matching TRBD1 (5 bases). The CDR3 sequence is 13 residues long. The V gene's germline CDR1 is LNHNV and CDR2 YYDKDF (reference sequence). Trimming stripped 1 base from V and 7 bases from J, with 10 bases between. The CDR3 loop reads CATSRADMSGYTF. DNA for the CDR3: TGTGCCACCAGCAGAGCGGACATGAGTGGCTACACCTTC. Full variable domain (rest looked up from reference TRBV15 and TRBJ1-2): DAMVIQNPRYQVTQFGKPVTLSCSQTLNHNVMYWYQQKSSQAPKLLFHYYDKDFNNEADTPDNFQSRRPNTSFCFLDIRSPGLGDTAMYLCATSRADMSGYTFGSGTRLTVV.

Points on this clone: Additional DNA sequences in this sample encode the identical CDR3. V usage is TRBV12-3 or TRBV12-4 and J usage is TRBJ2-3; D remains ambiguous. The CDR3 covers 11 residues. V lost 6 bases and J 6 bases, leaving 7 bases between the germline ends. The CDR3 loop reads CASRSRDTQYF. In nucleotides, the CDR3 is TGTGCCAGCAGATCTAGGGATACGCAGTATTTT.

The chain carries TRBV5-1 and TRBJ1-1, with 11 bases that match TRBD1. After removal of 1 base from V and 4 bases from J, the junction contained 6 bases not matched to a gene. The germline V gene has CDR1 SGHRS and CDR2 YFSETQ. The CDR3 has 16 residues. CDR3 protein: CASSLLGQGARTEAFF. The CDR3 DNA reads TGCGCCAGCAGCTTGCTCGGACAGGGGGCCCGCACTGAAGCTTTCTTT.

This clone showed up just once. The DNA for the CDR3 is TGTGCCAGCAGTAAAGACAGGGGTGAAGAGACCCAGTACTTC. It codes for CASSKDRGEETQYF. This chain joins TRBV11-3 and TRBJ2-5; 8 bases line up with TRBD1. This CDR3 spans 14 amino acids. From germline, CDR1 is SGHNT and CDR2 YENEEA. Trimming removed 6 bases from V and 3 bases from J; junction bases left unmatched: 6.

This chain connects TRBV5-6 to TRBJ1-5, with TRBD1 as a possible D gene (6 bases). The V gene's germline CDR1 is SGHDT and CDR2 YYEEEE. CDR3 size: 15 residues. The germline V and J ends were trimmed by 5 bases and 1 base, with 13 bases remaining between them. CDR3 loop: CASSLRGASNQPQHF. Here the CDR3 DNA reads TGTGCCAGCAGTTTGCGGGGGGCGAGCAATCAGCCCCAGCATTTT.

CDR3 bases: TGCGCCAGCAGCGGGGGACTGGCCCGCTCTGGGGCCAACGTCCTGACTTTC. Translated, it gives CASSGGLARSGANVLTF. The chain recombines TRBV5-1 with TRBJ2-6, with TRBD2 as a possible D gene (6 bases). Trimming stripped 4 bases from V and 0 bases from J, with 14 bases between. There are 17 residues in the CDR3. From germline, CDR1 is SGHRS and CDR2 YFSETQ.

The chain joins TRBV7-2 to TRBJ1-5; D remains ambiguous. The CDR3 runs 15 residues. V was trimmed by 1 base and J by 1 base, leaving 8 bases between them. Per germline, CDR1 SGHTA and CDR2 FQGNSA. CDR3 bases: TGTGCCAGCAGCTTAGTAGTCTCCAGCAATCAGCCCCAGCATTTT. As protein: CASSLVVSSNQPQHF.

The chain recombines TRBV2 with TRBJ2-3; 9 bases are shared with TRBD1. Germline CDR1 SNHLY, CDR2 FYNNEI. The length of the CDR3 is 14 residues. The V gene end was trimmed by 6 bases and the J gene end by 6 bases; junction bases not matched to a gene: 7. The CDR3, as DNA: TGTGCCAGCAGCTCGGGACAGGGATGGGATACGCAGTATTTT. Its translation: CASSSGQGWDTQYF.

J is TRBJ2-2 and V is TRBV19; 9 nucleotides align to TRBD1. The CDR3 runs to 15 residues. Germline loops: CDR1 LNHDA, CDR2 SQIVND (reference sequence). V lost 9 bases to trimming and J lost 5 bases; unmatched junction nucleotides: 10. The CDR3 loop is CASGPGQGVTGELFF. The CDR3 coding sequence is TGTGCCAGCGGACCGGGACAGGGCGTTACCGGGGAGCTGTTTTTT.

This clone was found a few times. This sequence joins TRBV5-1 and TRBJ2-1; tentatively, D is TRBD2 (6 bases). Per the germline V gene, CDR1 is SGHRS and CDR2 is YFSETQ. V was cut by 2 bases and J by 8 bases, with 14 bases left in between. The CDR3 consists of 14 residues. In DNA, the CDR3 is TGCGCCAGCAGCTTAAAGGGAGGTTTCGATGAGCAGTTCTTC. This gives the protein CASSLKGGFDEQFF.

The V and J genes are TRBV7-9 and TRBJ1-1; D unclear. Looked up from germline, CDR1 is SEHNR and CDR2 is FQNEAQ (reference sequence). The V and J ends lost 0 bases and 0 bases respectively, with 17 bases between them. The CDR3 has 18 amino acids. CDR3 protein: CASSLALGSQSMNTEAFF. The CDR3 bases are TGTGCCAGCAGCTTAGCGCTAGGTTCCCAATCGATGAACACTGAAGCTTTCTTT.

The V call is TRBV27, the J call TRBJ2-7; a weak D match, TRBD1 (6 bases). V lost 2 bases and J 6 bases, leaving 14 bases between the germline ends. The germline CDR1 and CDR2 sequences are MNHEY and SMNVEV (reference sequence). This CDR3 region has 14 residues. CDR3 in amino acids: CASSLAGDMGEQYF. The CDR3 DNA is TGTGCCAGCAGTTTAGCAGGGGACATGGGCGAGCAGTACTTC.

J is TRBJ2-1 and V is TRBV5-8; 7 positions agree with TRBD2. CDR3 size: 15 residues. Germline assignment: CDR1 SGHTS and CDR2 YDEGEE. V lost 2 bases and J lost 4; bases outside the gene matches: 6. CDR3 DNA: TGTGCCAGCAGCTTCGGACTAGGTTCTTACAATGAGCAGTTCTTC. It is translated as CASSFGLGSYNEQFF. Complete variable domain (other parts from reference TRBV5-8 and TRBJ2-1): EAGVTQSPTHLIKTRGQQATLRCSPISGHTSVYWYQQALGLGLQFLLWYDEGEERNRGNFPPRFSGRQFPNYSSELNVNALELEDSALYLCASSFGLGSYNEQFFGPGTRLTVL.

V is TRBV7-9 and J is TRBJ2-1; a possible D gene is TRBD1 (7 bases). Trimming removed 3 bases from V and 7 bases from J, with 28 bases in between. Germline assignment: CDR1 SEHNR and CDR2 FQNEAQ (reference sequence). CDR3 size: 19 residues. In nucleotides, the CDR3 is TGTGCCAGCAGCTTGCTTTTGAGGGGACAGCCGGGAGCTACAAATGAGCAGTTCTTC. This gives the protein CASSLLLRGQPGATNEQFF.

This clone showed up just once. The V call is TRBV18, the J call TRBJ2-1; 8 bases map to TRBD1. The V gene's germline CDR1 is KGHSH and CDR2 LQKENI. J lost 7 bases, V lost 3 bases, and 5 bases had no gene match. This CDR3 is 14 amino acids long. Here the CDR3 DNA reads TGTGCCAGCTCACCGAGGGGACAGGCGAATGAGCAGTTCTTC. It specifies CASSPRGQANEQFF.